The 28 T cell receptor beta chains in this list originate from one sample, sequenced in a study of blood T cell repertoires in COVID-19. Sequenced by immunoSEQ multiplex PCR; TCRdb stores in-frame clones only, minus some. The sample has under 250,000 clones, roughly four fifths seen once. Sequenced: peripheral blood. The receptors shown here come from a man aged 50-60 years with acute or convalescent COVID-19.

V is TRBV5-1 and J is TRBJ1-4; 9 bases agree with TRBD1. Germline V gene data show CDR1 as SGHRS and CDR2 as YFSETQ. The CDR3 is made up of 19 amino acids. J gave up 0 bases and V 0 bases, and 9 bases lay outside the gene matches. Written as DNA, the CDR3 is TGCGCCAGCAGCTTGGAGGGACAGGGCATTTTTGCAACTAATGAAAAACTGTTTTTT. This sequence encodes CASSLEGQGIFATNEKLFF.

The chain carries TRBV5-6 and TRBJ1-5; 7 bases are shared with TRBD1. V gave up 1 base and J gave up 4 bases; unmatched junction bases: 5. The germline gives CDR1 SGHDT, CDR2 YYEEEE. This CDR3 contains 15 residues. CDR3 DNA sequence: TGTGCCAGCAGCTTGATAGGGGGCCCTAATCAGCCCCAGCATTTT. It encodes CASSLIGGPNQPQHF. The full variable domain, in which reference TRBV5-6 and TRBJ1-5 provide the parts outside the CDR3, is DAGVTQSPTHLIKTRGQQVTLRCSPKSGHDTVSWYQQALGQGPQFIFQYYEEEERQRGNFPDRFSGHQFPNYSSELNVNALLLGDSALYLCASSLIGGPNQPQHFGDGTRLSIL.

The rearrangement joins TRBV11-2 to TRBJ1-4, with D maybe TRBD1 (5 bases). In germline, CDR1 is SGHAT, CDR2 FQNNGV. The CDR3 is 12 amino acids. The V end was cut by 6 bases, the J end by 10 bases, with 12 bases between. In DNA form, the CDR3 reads TGTGCCAGCAGTCTAGGGGCAAGAAAACTGTTTTTT. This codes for CASSLGARKLFF.

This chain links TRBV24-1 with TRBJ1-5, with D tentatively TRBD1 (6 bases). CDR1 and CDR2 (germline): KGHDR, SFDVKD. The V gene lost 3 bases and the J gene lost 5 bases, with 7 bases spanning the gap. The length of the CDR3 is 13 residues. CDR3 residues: CATSDTGYQPQHF. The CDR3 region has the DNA TGTGCCACCAGTGATACAGGGTATCAGCCCCAGCATTTT.

CDR3 in amino acids: CASSLGDNPGDTQYF. CDR3 in DNA: TGTGCCAGCAGCTTAGGCGATAACCCCGGGGATACGCAGTATTTT. The J gene is TRBJ2-3, the V gene TRBV7-9; D ambiguous. The CDR3 has 15 residues. Germline V gives CDR1 SEHNR, CDR2 FQNEAQ (reference sequence). Trimming cost V 1 base and J 6 bases, with 14 bases left between them.

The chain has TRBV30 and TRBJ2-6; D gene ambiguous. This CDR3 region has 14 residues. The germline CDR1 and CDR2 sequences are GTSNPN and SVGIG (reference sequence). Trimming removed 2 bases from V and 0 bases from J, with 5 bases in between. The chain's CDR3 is CAWSTSSGANVLTF. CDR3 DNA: TGTGCCTGGAGTACCAGCTCTGGGGCCAACGTCCTGACTTTC.

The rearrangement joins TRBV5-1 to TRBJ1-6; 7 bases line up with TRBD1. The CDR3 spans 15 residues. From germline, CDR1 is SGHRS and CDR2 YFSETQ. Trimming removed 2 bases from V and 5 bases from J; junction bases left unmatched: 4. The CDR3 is CASSFEGANNSPLHF. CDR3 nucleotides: TGCGCCAGCAGCTTCGAGGGGGCAAATAATTCACCCCTCCACTTT.

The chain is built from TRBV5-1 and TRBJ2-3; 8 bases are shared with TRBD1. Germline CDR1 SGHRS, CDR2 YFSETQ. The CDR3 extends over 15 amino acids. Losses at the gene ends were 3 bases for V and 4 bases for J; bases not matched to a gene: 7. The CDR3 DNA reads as TGCGCCAGCAGCTCCATCCAGGGGGCATCAGATACGCAGTATTTT. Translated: CASSSIQGASDTQYF.

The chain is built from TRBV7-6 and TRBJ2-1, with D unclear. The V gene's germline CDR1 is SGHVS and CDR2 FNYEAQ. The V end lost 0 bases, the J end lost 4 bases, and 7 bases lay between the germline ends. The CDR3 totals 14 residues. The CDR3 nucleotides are TGTGCCAGCAGCTTAGCTGGCAAATACAATGAGCAGTTCTTC. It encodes CASSLAGKYNEQFF.

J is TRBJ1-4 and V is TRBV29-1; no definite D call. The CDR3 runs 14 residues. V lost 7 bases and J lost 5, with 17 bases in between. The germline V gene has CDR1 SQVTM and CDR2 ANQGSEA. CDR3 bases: TGCAGCGATACGCTGGCCGGGTCGAATGAAAAACTGTTTTTT. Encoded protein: CSDTLAGSNEKLFF.

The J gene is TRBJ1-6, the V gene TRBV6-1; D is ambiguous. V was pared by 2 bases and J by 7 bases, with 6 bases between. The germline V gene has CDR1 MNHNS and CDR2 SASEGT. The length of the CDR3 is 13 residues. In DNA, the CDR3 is TGTGCCAGCAGTGAATCGGGAAATTCACCCCTCCACTTT. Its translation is CASSESGNSPLHF.

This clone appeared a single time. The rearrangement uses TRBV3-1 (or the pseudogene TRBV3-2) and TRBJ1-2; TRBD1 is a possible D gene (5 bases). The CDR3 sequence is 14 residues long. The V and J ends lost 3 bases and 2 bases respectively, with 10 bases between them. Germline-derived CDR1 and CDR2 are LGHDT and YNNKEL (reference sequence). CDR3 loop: CASSHSRVNYGYTF. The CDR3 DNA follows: TGTGCCAGCAGCCATAGCAGGGTCAACTATGGCTACACCTTC.

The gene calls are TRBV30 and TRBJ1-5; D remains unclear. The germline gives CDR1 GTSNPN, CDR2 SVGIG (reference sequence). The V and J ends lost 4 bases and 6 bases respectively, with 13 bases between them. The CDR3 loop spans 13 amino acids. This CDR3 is CAWNGGWFQPQHF. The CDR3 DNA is TGTGCCTGGAATGGAGGGTGGTTTCAGCCCCAGCATTTT.

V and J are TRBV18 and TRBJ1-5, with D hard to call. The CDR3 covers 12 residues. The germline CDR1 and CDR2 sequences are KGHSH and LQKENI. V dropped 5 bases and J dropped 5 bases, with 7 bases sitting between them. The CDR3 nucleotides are TGTGCCAGCTCAGGGAGGGATCAGCCCCAGCATTTT. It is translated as CASSGRDQPQHF.

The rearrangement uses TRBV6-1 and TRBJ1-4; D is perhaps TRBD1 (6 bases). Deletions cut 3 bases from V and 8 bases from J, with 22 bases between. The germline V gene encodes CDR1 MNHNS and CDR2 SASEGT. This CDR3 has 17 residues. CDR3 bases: TGTGCCAGCAGTGACCCTGTGGGCGGGGGGCTCGGGGAAAAACTGTTTTTT. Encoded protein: CASSDPVGGGLGEKLFF.

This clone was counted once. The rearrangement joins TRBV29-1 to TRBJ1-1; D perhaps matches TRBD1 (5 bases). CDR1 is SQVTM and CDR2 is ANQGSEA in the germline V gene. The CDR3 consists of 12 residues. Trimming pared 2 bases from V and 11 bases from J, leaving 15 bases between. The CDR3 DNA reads TGCAGCGTTGAACCGGGGGAGTTACTGGCTTTCTTT. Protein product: CSVEPGELLAFF. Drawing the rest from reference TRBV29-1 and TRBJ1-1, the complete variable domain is SAVISQKPSRDICQRGTSLTIQCQVDSQVTMMFWYRQQPGQSLTLIATANQGSEATYESGFVIDKFPISRPNLTFSTLTVSNMSPEDSSIYLCSVEPGELLAFFGQGTRLTVV.

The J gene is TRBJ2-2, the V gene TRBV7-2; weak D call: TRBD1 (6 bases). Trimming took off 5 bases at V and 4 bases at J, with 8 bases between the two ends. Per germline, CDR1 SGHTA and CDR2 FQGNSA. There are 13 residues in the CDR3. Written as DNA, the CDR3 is TGTGCCAGCAGCACAGGGATCACCGGGGAGCTGTTTTTT. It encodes CASSTGITGELFF.

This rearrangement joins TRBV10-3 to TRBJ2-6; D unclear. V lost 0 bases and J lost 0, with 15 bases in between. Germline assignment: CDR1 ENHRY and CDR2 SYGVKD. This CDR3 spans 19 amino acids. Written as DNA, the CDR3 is TGTGCCATCAGTGAGTCTAAGGCGGAAGCCAGCTCTGGGGCCAACGTCCTGACTTTC. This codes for CAISESKAEASSGANVLTF.

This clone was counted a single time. CDR3 DNA sequence: TGTGCCAGCAGTTGGTCACCGGGACTAGCGGGAGGGGGGTCCTACGAGCAGTACTTC. Amino acid sequence: CASSWSPGLAGGGSYEQYF. This rearrangement joins TRBV28 to TRBJ2-7; TRBD2 aligns across 16 bases. The length of the CDR3 is 19 residues. CDR1 and CDR2 from the germline V gene are MDHEN and SYDVKM. V shed 4 bases, J shed 1 base, and the junction held 10 bases outside the gene matches.

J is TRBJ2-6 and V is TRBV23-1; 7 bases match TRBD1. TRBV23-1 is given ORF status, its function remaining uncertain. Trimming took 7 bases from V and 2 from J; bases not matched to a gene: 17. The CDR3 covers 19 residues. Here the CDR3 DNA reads TGCGCCAGCACTCCCCTTTGGGACAGATCGACCACTGGGGCCAACGTCCTGACTTTC. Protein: CASTPLWDRSTTGANVLTF.

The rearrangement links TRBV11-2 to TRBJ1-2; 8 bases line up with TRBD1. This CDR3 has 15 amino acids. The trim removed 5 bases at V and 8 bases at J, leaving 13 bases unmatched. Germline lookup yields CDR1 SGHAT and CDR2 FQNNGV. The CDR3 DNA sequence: TGTGCCAGCAGCGGCCTTAGGGGGACAGGCGAAGGCTACACCTTC. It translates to CASSGLRGTGEGYTF.

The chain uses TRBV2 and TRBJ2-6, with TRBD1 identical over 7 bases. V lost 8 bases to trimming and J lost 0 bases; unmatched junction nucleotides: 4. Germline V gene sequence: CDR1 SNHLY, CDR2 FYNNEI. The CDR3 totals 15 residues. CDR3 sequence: CASWTGDSGANVLTF. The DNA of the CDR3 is TGTGCCAGCTGGACAGGCGACTCTGGGGCCAACGTCCTGACTTTC. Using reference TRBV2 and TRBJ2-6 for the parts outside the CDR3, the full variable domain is EPEVTQTPSHQVTQMGQEVILRCVPISNHLYFYWYRQILGQKVEFLVSFYNNEISEKSEIFDDQFSVERPDGSNFTLKIRSTKLEDSAMYFCASWTGDSGANVLTFGAGSRLTVL.

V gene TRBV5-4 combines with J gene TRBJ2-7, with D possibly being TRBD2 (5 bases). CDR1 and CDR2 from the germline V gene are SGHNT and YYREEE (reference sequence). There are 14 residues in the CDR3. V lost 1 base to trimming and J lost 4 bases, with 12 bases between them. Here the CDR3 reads CASSLFSSGYEQYF. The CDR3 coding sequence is TGTGCCAGCAGCTTGTTCTCCAGCGGATACGAGCAGTACTTC.

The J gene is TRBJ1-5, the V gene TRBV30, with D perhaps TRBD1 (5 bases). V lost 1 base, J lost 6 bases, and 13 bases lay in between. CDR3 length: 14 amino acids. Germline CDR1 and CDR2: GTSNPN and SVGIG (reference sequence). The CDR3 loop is CAWSGGREVQPQHF. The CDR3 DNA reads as TGTGCCTGGAGTGGAGGCAGGGAGGTTCAGCCCCAGCATTTT.

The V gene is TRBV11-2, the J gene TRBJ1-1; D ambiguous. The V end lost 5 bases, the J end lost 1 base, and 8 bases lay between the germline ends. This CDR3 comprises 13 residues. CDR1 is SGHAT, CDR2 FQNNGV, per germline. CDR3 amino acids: CASSQAGNTEAFF. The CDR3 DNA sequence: TGTGCCAGCAGCCAGGCTGGGAACACTGAAGCTTTCTTT. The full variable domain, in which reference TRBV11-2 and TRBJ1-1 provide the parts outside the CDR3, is EAGVAQSPRYKIIEKRQSVAFWCNPISGHATLYWYQQILGQGPKLLIQFQNNGVVDDSQLPKDRFSAERLKGVDSTLKIQPAKLEDSAVYLCASSQAGNTEAFFGQGTRLTVV.

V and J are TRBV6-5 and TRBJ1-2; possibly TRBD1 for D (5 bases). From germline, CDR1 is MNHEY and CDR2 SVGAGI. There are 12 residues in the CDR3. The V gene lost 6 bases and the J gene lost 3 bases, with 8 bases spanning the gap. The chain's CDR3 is CASRRTHYGYTF. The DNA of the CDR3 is TGTGCCAGCAGACGGACACACTATGGCTACACCTTC.

CDR3 region: CASSQVNAKQYF. The CDR3 nucleotides read TGTGCCAGCAGCCAAGTAAATGCGAAGCAGTACTTC. V usage is TRBV14 and J usage is TRBJ2-7, with D uncertain. The CDR3 runs 12 residues. Trimming pared 1 base from V and 8 bases from J, leaving 9 bases between. Germline V gene lookup returns CDR1 SGHDN and CDR2 FVKESK.

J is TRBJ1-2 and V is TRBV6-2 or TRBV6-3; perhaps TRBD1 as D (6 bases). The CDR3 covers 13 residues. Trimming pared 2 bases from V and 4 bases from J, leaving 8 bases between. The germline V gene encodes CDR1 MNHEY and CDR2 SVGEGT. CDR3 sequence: CASSYATGYGYTF. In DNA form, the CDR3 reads TGTGCCAGCAGTTACGCGACAGGCTATGGCTACACCTTC.